This T cell receptor beta chain was sequenced during a study of CD8 T cells in Susac syndrome. Looking at the study overall: Within the group of sequenced Susac syndrome patients, 5 or 6 had active disease and about 8 were in remission. The Susac syndrome patients were therapy-naive, on corticosteroids, or on intravenous immunoglobulin alone at blood draw.

As concerns this clonotype: Its antigen is not identified.

The RNA, about 0.45 to 1 ug, was put through reverse transcription using random hexamers. A single record per CDR3 protein comes from TCRdb applying MiXCR to the immunoSEQ multiplex PCR reads. The sample includes approximately 50,000 distinct CDR3 sequences, roughly 94% of them seen just once. CDR3 length equals 14 residues. V lost 6 bases and J 0 bases, leaving 11 bases between the germline ends. General observations from the study: Among people with Susac, CD8+ clonal expansion was greatest in TEMRA cells and active patients. In total CD8+ repertoires, fewer than 20 Susac-specific public clones were found, and in CD8+ TEMRA repertoires, roughly 5 were found.

The chain joins TRBV12-3 or TRBV12-4 to TRBJ1-2; D is unclear. This TCR was sampled from a human donor with Susac syndrome. The sequencing input was CD8+ T cells from PBMCs. The CDR3 DNA is TGTGCCAGCAGGTATCCTGGGGCTAACTATGGCTACACCTTC. It specifies CASRYPGANYGYTF.